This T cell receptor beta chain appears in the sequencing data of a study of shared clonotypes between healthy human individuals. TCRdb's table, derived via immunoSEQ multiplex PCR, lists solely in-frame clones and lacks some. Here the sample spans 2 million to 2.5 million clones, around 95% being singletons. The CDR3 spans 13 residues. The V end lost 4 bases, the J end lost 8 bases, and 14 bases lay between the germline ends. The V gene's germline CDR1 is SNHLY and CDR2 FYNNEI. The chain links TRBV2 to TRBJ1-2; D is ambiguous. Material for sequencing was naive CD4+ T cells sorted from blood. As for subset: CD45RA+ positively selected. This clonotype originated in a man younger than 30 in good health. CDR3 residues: CASSVRVIRGYTF. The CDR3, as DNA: TGTGCCAGCAGTGTGCGGGTTATCCGCGGCTACACCTTC.